One sample yielded the 17 T cell receptor beta chains listed below, sequenced in a study of control samples from healthy donors and cancer patients. Only in-frame clones appear in the TCRdb table, and some are missing; sequencing was by immunoSEQ multiplex PCR. This table has fewer than 200,000 clones, 90% appearing once. Sequencing used blood. These receptors were collected from a woman in her 50s in good health.

The chain uses TRBV7-3 and TRBJ2-3; D uncertain. The CDR3 consists of 13 residues. Trimming removed 3 bases at V and 8 bases at J, with 12 bases between. Germline V CDR1 and CDR2: SGHTA, FQGTGA. The CDR3 region is CASSFGSALTQYF. CDR3 in DNA: TGTGCCAGCAGCTTTGGCTCCGCCCTTACGCAGTATTTT. The complete variable domain, with remaining parts taken from reference TRBV7-3 and TRBJ2-3, reads GAGVSQTPSNKVTEKGKYVELRCDPISGHTALYWYRQSLGQGPEFLIYFQGTGAADDSGLPNDRFFAVRPEGSVSTLKIQRTERGDSAVYLCASSFGSALTQYFGPGTRLTVL.

The chain couples TRBV27 to TRBJ1-5, with 9 positions matching TRBD1. V lost 7 bases and J lost 0; bases outside the gene matches: 7. CDR3 length equals 16 residues. Germline CDR1 is MNHEY and CDR2 is SMNVEV (reference sequence). The DNA of the CDR3 is TGTGCCAGCACCGAAACAGGGGGCCTTAGCAATCAGCCCCAGCATTTT. It is translated as CASTETGGLSNQPQHF.

For the CDR3, the DNA is TGTGCCAGCAGGGGGACGGGGTATACAGCTTTCTTT. It translates to CASRGTGYTAFF. V is TRBV6-5 and J is TRBJ1-1, with D perhaps matching TRBD1 (5 bases). CDR3 length: 12 amino acids. Germline V CDR1 and CDR2: MNHEY, SVGAGI. Trimming left V 6 bases short and J 10 bases short, with 15 bases between.

The gene calls are TRBV7-2 and TRBJ1-5; D is undetermined. CDR1 SGHTA and CDR2 FQGNSA come from the germline V gene. This CDR3 is built from 14 residues. Trimming took 5 bases from V and 5 from J, leaving 13 bases between them. The CDR3 spells CASSHDALYQPQHF. CDR3 nucleotides: TGTGCCAGCAGCCACGACGCTCTATATCAGCCCCAGCATTTT.

This clone was observed a single time. The rearrangement joins TRBV19 to TRBJ1-1, with D unclear. This CDR3 is 16 amino acids long. The V gene's germline CDR1 is LNHDA and CDR2 SQIVND (reference sequence). Trimming cost V 4 bases and J 6 bases, with 21 bases left between them. The CDR3 reads CASSTGLQAGRAEAFF. The CDR3 DNA reads as TGTGCCAGTAGTACGGGTCTGCAGGCTGGTAGGGCTGAAGCTTTCTTT.

The rearrangement joins TRBV11-2 to TRBJ1-6, with D maybe TRBD1 (5 bases). Germline V lookup: CDR1 SGHAT, CDR2 FQNNGV. Trimming removed 4 bases from V and 6 bases from J, with 13 bases in between. This CDR3 contains 15 residues. CDR3 region: CASSSQGPSNSPLHF. CDR3 sequence (DNA): TGTGCCAGCAGCTCCCAGGGTCCAAGTAATTCACCCCTCCACTTT.

The chain employs TRBV24-1 and TRBJ2-5, with D perhaps matching TRBD1 (5 bases). This CDR3 spans 13 amino acids. Between the trimmed V and J ends, which lost 7 bases and 5 bases, there was a span of 13 bases. Germline V gene lookup returns CDR1 KGHDR and CDR2 SFDVKD. CDR3 in DNA: TGTGCCACCAGCCAAACGCAGGGCGAGACCCAGTACTTC. It yields the protein CATSQTQGETQYF.

The chain has TRBV12-3 or TRBV12-4 and TRBJ2-1; D may match TRBD1 or TRBD2 (5 bases each). The CDR3 contains 12 residues. Deletions cut 6 bases from V and 8 bases from J, with 11 bases between. Here the CDR3 DNA reads TGTGCCAGCAGCCTCCTGGGGGATGAGCAGTTCTTC. Its translation is CASSLLGDEQFF.

The CDR3: CATTRTGISSEAFF. The CDR3 DNA follows: TGTGCCACCACTAGGACCGGGATCAGCTCCGAAGCTTTCTTT. The chain uses TRBV5-6 and TRBJ1-1; D gene unclear. CDR1 is SGHDT, CDR2 YYEEEE, per germline. Trimming took off 9 bases at V and 8 bases at J, with 23 bases between the two ends. The CDR3 covers 14 residues.

The chain couples TRBV6-2 or TRBV6-3 to TRBJ2-5, with 8 bases aligning to TRBD2. The CDR3 length is 18 residues. Germline CDR1 MNHEY, CDR2 SVGEGT. V lost 2 bases to trimming and J lost 1 base; unmatched junction nucleotides: 12. The chain's CDR3 is CASSYRNMAGLVQETQYF. In DNA, the CDR3 is TGTGCCAGCAGTTACCGTAATATGGCGGGACTAGTCCAAGAGACCCAGTACTTC.

The chain joins TRBV11-2 to TRBJ2-7; D tentatively reads TRBD1 or TRBD2 (5 bases each). The CDR3 contains 14 residues. V was shortened by 0 bases and J by 2 bases, with 8 bases between the two germline ends. Per the germline V gene, CDR1 is SGHAT and CDR2 is FQNNGV. CDR3: CASSLEGRTYEQYF. The CDR3 DNA reads as TGTGCCAGCAGCTTAGAGGGACGGACCTACGAGCAGTACTTC. The variable domain in full, with the rest retrieved from reference TRBV11-2 and TRBJ2-7, is EAGVAQSPRYKIIEKRQSVAFWCNPISGHATLYWYQQILGQGPKLLIQFQNNGVVDDSQLPKDRFSAERLKGVDSTLKIQPAKLEDSAVYLCASSLEGRTYEQYFGPGTRLTVT.

The genes are TRBV7-2 and TRBJ2-2; D gene unclear. The length of the CDR3 is 12 residues. Per the germline V gene, CDR1 is SGHTA and CDR2 is FQGNSA. V was cut by 7 bases and J by 6 bases, with 9 bases left in between. The CDR3 here is CASTSAPGELFF. Here the CDR3 DNA reads TGTGCCAGCACCTCGGCCCCCGGGGAGCTGTTTTTT.

V usage is TRBV6-5 and J usage is TRBJ2-3, with 7 positions matching TRBD2. V shed 6 bases and J 9 bases; nucleotides not matched to a gene: 12. This CDR3 spans 14 amino acids. Germline V gene data show CDR1 as MNHEY and CDR2 as SVGAGI. CDR3 DNA sequence: TGTGCCAGCAGGGATCGAGCTAGCGGCGGCACGCAGTATTTT. This sequence encodes CASRDRASGGTQYF.

This clone was recorded only once. Other DNA sequences from this sample encode an identical CDR3 as well. The V gene is TRBV5-1, the J gene TRBJ1-3; D possibly corresponds to TRBD1 (5 bases). The CDR3 covers 14 residues. V was shortened by 0 bases and J by 4 bases, with 8 bases between the two germline ends. In germline, CDR1 is SGHRS, CDR2 YFSETQ. The CDR3 DNA reads as TGCGCCAGCAGCTTGGGACGGGGCGGAAACACCATATATTTT. Protein product: CASSLGRGGNTIYF.

The J gene is TRBJ2-3, the V gene TRBV11-1; 13 nucleotides agree with TRBD2. Trimming at V came to 5 bases and at J to 6 bases, leaving 5 bases not matched to a gene. Germline assignment: CDR1 SGHAT and CDR2 FQDESV (reference sequence). There are 15 residues in the CDR3. CDR3 region: CASSPRTSGSDTQYF. DNA of the CDR3: TGTGCCAGCAGCCCCCGGACTAGCGGGAGTGATACGCAGTATTTT.

The rearrangement uses TRBV21-1 and TRBJ1-5; the DNA was not compared with TRBD1, the D call given in the table. TRBV21-1 is listed as a pseudogene. The CDR3 sequence is 16 residues long. CDR3: CASSKERRGPDQPQHF. CDR3 sequence (DNA): TGTGCCAGCAGCAAAGAGCGAAGGGGCCCCGATCAGCCCCAGCATTTT.

V gene TRBV6-2 or TRBV6-3 combines with J gene TRBJ1-5; TRBD1 is a possible D gene (6 bases). This CDR3 contains 17 residues. V was clipped by 2 bases and J by 4 bases, with 18 bases between them. Per the germline V gene, CDR1 is MNHEY and CDR2 is SVGEGT. Here the CDR3 DNA reads TGTGCCAGCAGTTACGTTCCAGGGAGGGGGTGGAATCAGCCCCAGCATTTT. It specifies CASSYVPGRGWNQPQHF.